This record looks at one TCR beta chain sequence and its context. What antigen it recognizes has not been identified. At one boundary the junction diverges from the germline segment, which might be a read error. The record originates from a study of radiotherapy plus CTLA-4 blockade in lung cancer (dated by TCRdb to the late 2010s). Notes on the research overall: Among the enrolled patients, roughly 17% had an objective response, and less than 40% reached disease control. What the study reported, not specific to this receptor: The strongest predictors of response, as reported, were early dynamic changes in blood T cell clones along with a rise in serum interferon-beta after radiation. After treatment with radiotherapy and ipilimumab, TCR clones that originated in tumors expanded in peripheral blood.

Receptor libraries were prepared by the immunoSEQ multiplex PCR assay. TCRdb provides this immuneACCESS table in a form limited to in-frame rearrangements. Some clones are lacking; in checked studies, under half of them reflect an unresolved V gene, and why the rest are absent is not known. The sample yields about 88,000 clones; 72% were counted once. The top ten clones comprise about 14% of the sample. In this study, focal radiation therapy paired with CTLA-4 blockade (ipilimumab) was tested in patients who had chemo-refractory metastatic non-small-cell lung cancer. CDR3 length: 13 amino acids, cysteine to phenylalanine. Only the CDR3 part of the read is kept: 39 bases, read in frame from the first base. CDR1 and CDR2, looked up from the germline V gene, are SGHDN and FVKESK.

The V and J segments used are TRBV14 and TRBJ2-7; TRBD1 is perhaps the D gene, given 6 matching bases. This sequence was found in a human donor with non-small cell lung cancer that progressed on radiotherapy plus ipilimumab. The specimen comprised peripheral blood, sampled from a patient treated with radiotherapy plus ipilimumab. This receptor carries the CDR3 CASSLLGQNLPNF. Here is the DNA: TGTGCCAGCAGCCTCCTCGGACAGAATCTCCCCAACTTC.